This TCR beta chain was recorded in a study of blood T cells in healthy people across ages. The wider study: Template switching recovered approximately one barcoded beta molecule for every two T cells. Study results and limitations: Unknown CMV status may confound age-related changes in expanded clones.

The CDR3 totals 17 residues. The V segment lost 7 bases and the J segment 3 bases; nucleotides outside the gene matches: 11. They isolated at least 6 million PBMCs from each sample. A sample-barcoded 5' primer and a J-beta primer mix were used in a second PCR of roughly 7 to 12 cycles. From the 5' RACE reads, TCRdb called clonotypes with MiXCR, one entry per CDR3 protein. This sample has around 1,700,000 distinct CDR3 sequences, with 28% found just once. As regards this clonotype: Its antigen remains unidentified.

V is TRBV12-3 or TRBV12-4 and J is TRBJ2-6; TRBD1 matches 8 bases. The TCR originated in a woman aged 30 to 39 in good health. The sample consisted of blood. CDR3 DNA sequence: TGTGCCAGCACCGACCTCACAGGGGGTTTTGGGGCCAACGTCCTGACTTTC. This sequence encodes CASTDLTGGFGANVLTF.